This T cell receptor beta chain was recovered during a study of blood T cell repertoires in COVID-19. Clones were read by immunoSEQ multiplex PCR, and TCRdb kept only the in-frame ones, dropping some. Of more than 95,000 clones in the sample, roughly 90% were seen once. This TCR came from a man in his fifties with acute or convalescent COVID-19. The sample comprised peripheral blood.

CDR3 sequence: CATQKTGGEYEQYF. The CDR3 bases are TGTGCCACACAGAAGACAGGGGGCGAGTACGAGCAGTACTTC. This chain links TRBV18 with TRBJ2-7; 10 bases are a match to TRBD1. This CDR3 region has 14 residues. V was pared by 10 bases and J by 4 bases, with 10 bases of the junction left unmatched. Per germline, CDR1 KGHSH and CDR2 LQKENI. Filled out from reference TRBV18 and TRBJ2-7, the complete variable domain reads NAGVMQNPRHLVRRRGQEARLRCSPMKGHSHVYWYRQLPEEGLKFMVYLQKENIIDESGMPKERFSAEFPKEGPSILRIQQVVRGDSAAYFCATQKTGGEYEQYFGPGTRLTVT.